The rows below give T cell receptor beta chains drawn from one sample of a study of blood T cells in healthy people across ages. A single record per CDR3 protein comes from TCRdb applying MiXCR to the 5' RACE reads. The sample lists approximately 1.5 million distinct CDR3 sequences, around 35% occurring once. What was sequenced was blood. These receptors were taken from a woman under 40 in good health. Both conserved end residues are part of each CDR3. D genes are given only for firm matches. Clone size, where shown, is once, few, many, or a class for clones that have expanded.

v_gene	d_gene	j_gene	abundance	CDR3aa	CDR3nt
TRBV6-5	.	TRBJ2-7	few	CASGRRYEQYF	TGTGCCAGCGGAAGAAGGTACGAGCAGTACTTC
TRBV20-1	.	TRBJ2-1	many	CSAGTHNEQFF	TGCAGTGCTGGTACGCACAATGAGCAGTTCTTC
TRBV20-1	TRBD2	TRBJ2-7	.	CSARDPRGGYEQYF	TGCAGTGCTAGAGATCCACGGGGGGGCTACGAGCAGTACTTC
TRBV4-1	TRBD2	TRBJ2-7	many	CASSRGLAGEYEQYF	TGCGCCAGCAGCCGCGGACTAGCGGGGGAGTACGAGCAGTACTTC
TRBV7-3	.	TRBJ2-1	.	CASSLLSGGRYNEQFF	TGTGCCAGCAGCTTACTTAGCGGAGGGCGTTACAATGAGCAGTTCTTC
TRBV20-1	.	TRBJ1-5	.	CSAGRGDNQPQHF	TGCAGTGCTGGGCGAGGGGACAATCAGCCCCAGCATTTT
TRBV3-1	.	TRBJ2-7	few	CASSQDVRDYEQYF	TGTGCCAGCAGCCAAGATGTAAGGGACTACGAGCAGTACTTC
TRBV20-1	TRBD2	TRBJ2-5	.	CSGVGLAVQETQYF	TGCAGTGGAGTTGGACTAGCGGTTCAAGAGACCCAGTACTTC
TRBV28	.	TRBJ2-4	.	CASSRGGAQNIQYF	TGTGCCAGCTCAAGGGGGGGGGCCCAAAACATTCAGTACTTC
TRBV3-1	.	TRBJ1-5	.	CASSQDWGLGAQHF	TGTGCCAGCAGCCAAGATTGGGGCCTCGGGGCCCAGCATTTT
TRBV18	.	TRBJ2-7	.	CASSPHNPGSTYEQYF	TGTGCCAGCTCACCACATAACCCAGGGAGCACCTACGAGCAGTACTTC
TRBV29-1	.	TRBJ1-5	few	CSVESSPREDQPQHF	TGCAGCGTTGAGAGTTCACCCAGGGAAGATCAGCCCCAGCATTTT
TRBV6-5	.	TRBJ2-7	.	CASSRGGDGTYEQYF	TGTGCCAGCAGCAGAGGAGGGGATGGTACCTACGAGCAGTACTTC
TRBV7-2	.	TRBJ2-7	.	CASSFRTAAEQYF	TGTGCCAGCAGCTTTAGGACTGCGGCCGAGCAGTACTTC
TRBV10-2	.	TRBJ2-5	few	CASSESGRGETQYF	TGCGCCAGCAGTGAGTCGGGTAGAGGGGAGACCCAGTACTTC
TRBV24-1	.	TRBJ2-1	few	CATSDLVGNEQFF	TGTGCCACCAGTGATTTGGTCGGGAATGAGCAGTTCTTC
TRBV6-2/TRBV6-3	.	TRBJ2-7	.	CAGAPDLVTYEQYF	TGTGCCGGCGCCCCGGACTTGGTGACCTACGAGCAGTACTTC
TRBV20-1	.	TRBJ2-7	.	CSAEISGGGEQYF	TGCAGTGCCGAAATTAGCGGTGGGGGTGAGCAGTACTTC
TRBV10-3	TRBD2	TRBJ2-7	few	CAILSGGAEYEQYF	TGTGCCATCCTTAGCGGGGGGGCCGAATACGAGCAGTACTTC
TRBV20-1	TRBD2	TRBJ2-5	.	CSAIAGAQSETQYF	TGCAGTGCAATAGCGGGAGCACAATCGGAGACCCAGTACTTC
TRBV5-6	.	TRBJ1-2	.	CASSLFHSDHGYTF	TGTGCCAGCAGCTTGTTCCACAGCGATCATGGCTACACCTTC
TRBV9	.	TRBJ2-2	.	CASSDDRASTGELFF	TGTGCCAGCAGCGACGACAGAGCGAGCACCGGGGAGCTGTTTTTT
TRBV5-4	.	TRBJ2-1	.	CASSLITGDGQFF	TGTGCCAGCAGCTTGATTACCGGGGACGGGCAGTTCTTC
TRBV27	TRBD1	TRBJ2-1	.	CASSLKDRGPHNEQFF	TGTGCCAGCAGTTTAAAGGACAGGGGGCCCCACAATGAGCAGTTCTTC
TRBV18	TRBD2	TRBJ2-1	.	CASSPPLAETYNEQFF	TGTGCCAGCTCACCACCCCTAGCGGAGACTTACAATGAGCAGTTCTTC
TRBV3-1	.	TRBJ2-7	.	CASSQAGARSGEQYF	TGTGCCAGCAGCCAAGCGGGGGCGAGGAGCGGCGAGCAGTACTTC
TRBV7-2	.	TRBJ2-7	.	CASSPTGTVGEQYF	TGTGCCAGCAGCCCCACCGGGACGGTTGGCGAGCAGTACTTC
TRBV28	.	TRBJ1-5	.	CASREQVNQPQHF	TGTGCCAGCAGAGAGCAAGTCAATCAGCCCCAGCATTTT
TRBV7-3	.	TRBJ1-6	few	CASSLGTTNSPLHF	TGTGCCAGCAGCTTAGGGACTACCAATTCACCCCTCCACTTT
TRBV20-1	.	TRBJ1-2	.	CSARDQTYGYTF	TGCAGTGCTAGGGACCAGACCTATGGCTACACCTTC
TRBV5-5	.	TRBJ2-1	.	CASSLTAGRDNEQFF	TGTGCCAGCAGCTTGACTGCAGGTAGGGACAATGAGCAGTTCTTC
TRBV15	.	TRBJ2-2	few	CATSREKGYTGELFF	TGTGCCACCAGCAGAGAAAAGGGGTACACCGGGGAGCTGTTTTTT
TRBV20-1	TRBD2	TRBJ2-3	.	CSASDRREGSTDTQYF	TGCAGTGCTAGTGATCGGCGGGAGGGCAGCACAGATACGCAGTATTTT
TRBV10-3	TRBD2	TRBJ2-3	.	CAINGGLAGGHIADTQYF	TGTGCCATCAACGGGGGACTAGCGGGGGGCCATATCGCAGATACGCAGTATTTT
TRBV4-1	TRBD2	TRBJ2-3	.	CASSQSGTSGSTDTQYF	TGCGCCAGCAGCCAATCCGGGACTAGCGGTAGCACAGATACGCAGTATTTT
TRBV25-1	TRBD1	TRBJ1-1	few	CASSGDRGGTEAFF	TGTGCCAGCAGTGGGGACAGGGGTGGCACTGAAGCTTTCTTT
TRBV4-1	TRBD1	TRBJ2-2	.	CASSQEGRGQGFTGELFF	TGCGCCAGCAGCCAAGAAGGTCGGGGACAGGGATTCACCGGGGAGCTGTTTTTT
TRBV24-1	.	TRBJ2-5	.	CATSDYGIPGSKGETQYF	TGTGCCACCAGTGACTATGGGATCCCGGGGTCAAAGGGAGAGACCCAGTACTTC
TRBV6-5	TRBD2	TRBJ2-7	.	CASSYWGTSGNYEQYF	TGTGCCAGCAGTTACTGGGGGACTAGCGGGAACTACGAGCAGTACTTC
TRBV4-2	TRBD1	TRBJ2-1	.	CASSQRGTGKGEQFF	TGTGCCAGCAGCCAACGGGGGACAGGGAAGGGTGAGCAGTTCTTC
TRBV9	TRBD2	TRBJ2-1	few	CASSVGGRSSNEQFF	TGTGCCAGCAGCGTAGGCGGGAGGTCGAGCAATGAGCAGTTCTTC
TRBV15	.	TRBJ1-1	few	CATSGTDEMNTEAFF	TGTGCCACCAGCGGGACGGACGAGATGAACACTGAAGCTTTCTTT
TRBV5-4	TRBD2	TRBJ2-5	few	CASSFPLAGVSEQYF	TGTGCCAGCAGCTTCCCCCTAGCGGGGGTATCAGAGCAGTACTTC
TRBV2	TRBD2	TRBJ2-1	few	CASSVLAGLYNEQFF	TGTGCCAGCAGTGTGCTAGCGGGGTTATACAATGAGCAGTTCTTC
TRBV6-6	TRBD2	TRBJ2-3	.	CASSPTSGARGTQYF	TGTGCCAGCAGTCCTACTAGCGGGGCTAGGGGTACGCAGTATTTT
TRBV19	.	TRBJ1-3	.	CASSIRDSSGNTIYF	TGTGCCAGTAGTATCCGCGACAGCTCTGGAAACACCATATATTTT
TRBV5-1	TRBD1	TRBJ2-1	.	CASRQRDRGYNEQFF	TGCGCCAGCAGACAACGGGACAGGGGCTACAATGAGCAGTTCTTC
TRBV9	.	TRBJ2-5	.	CASSTGEKETQYF	TGTGCCAGCAGCACAGGAGAGAAGGAGACCCAGTACTTC
TRBV12-3/TRBV12-4	.	TRBJ2-7	.	CASSPGLDRMEQYF	TGTGCCAGCAGTCCGGGACTGGACCGGATGGAGCAGTACTTC
TRBV5-1	.	TRBJ1-4	.	CASSKQGVNEKLFF	TGCGCCAGCAGCAAACAGGGTGTCAATGAAAAACTGTTTTTT
TRBV20-1	TRBD2	TRBJ2-1	.	CSASGQREKTYNEQFF	TGCAGTGCTAGTGGCCAGCGGGAGAAAACCTACAATGAGCAGTTCTTC
TRBV7-3	TRBD1	TRBJ2-1	few	CASSLSGRGQDEQFF	TGTGCCAGCAGCTTAAGTGGCAGGGGGCAAGATGAGCAGTTCTTC
TRBV27	TRBD1	TRBJ2-1	.	CASTGTGPDNEQFF	TGTGCCAGCACCGGGACAGGACCCGACAATGAGCAGTTCTTC
TRBV3-1	TRBD2	TRBJ2-3	.	CASSPGIAGVSTQYF	TGTGCCAGCAGCCCCGGGATAGCGGGGGTAAGTACGCAGTATTTT
TRBV3-1	.	TRBJ2-1	.	CARNRSGHQPYNEQFF	TGTGCCAGGAACCGATCGGGACATCAACCTTACAATGAGCAGTTCTTC
TRBV15	.	TRBJ1-2	.	CATSRDGNYGYTF	TGTGCCACCAGCAGAGACGGGAACTATGGCTACACCTTC
TRBV30	.	TRBJ2-1	.	CAWTPGSYNEQFF	TGTGCCTGGACGCCGGGCTCCTACAATGAGCAGTTCTTC
TRBV20-1	.	TRBJ2-7	few	CSAVSQGYEQYF	TGCAGTGCTGTTTCCCAGGGGTACGAGCAGTACTTC
TRBV7-3	.	TRBJ1-1	.	CASSLTGTDTEAFF	TGTGCCAGCAGCCTCACGGGTACGGACACTGAAGCTTTCTTT
TRBV4-2	.	TRBJ2-1	.	CASSQEDSELPPHEQFF	TGTGCCAGCAGCCAAGAAGATAGTGAGCTACCCCCACATGAGCAGTTCTTC